Presented here are 4 T cell receptor beta chains from one specimen sequenced in a study of glioma-infiltrating T cells. Using RNA template, CDR3s of TCR alpha and beta were amplified with iRepertoire arm-PCR. MiXCR was run by TCRdb on the multiplex PCR reads, yielding one entry per CDR3 protein. The sample records around 350,000 distinct CDR3 sequences, 41% being singletons. Sequencing was performed on glioma tissue, nonneoplastic brain tissue, or PBMCs (not recorded which). All receptors come from a human donor with low-grade glioma or glioblastoma, undergoing nonglioma brain surgery, or in good health (not recorded which).

The sample holds many counts of this clonotype. The chain recombines TRBV6-2 or TRBV6-3 with TRBJ2-7; no clear D. Trimming cost V 2 bases and J 2 bases, with 7 bases left between them. The CDR3 contains 13 residues. Germline V lookup: CDR1 MNHEY, CDR2 SVGEGT. The CDR3 region is CASSYGRTYEQYF. CDR3 in DNA: TGTGCCAGCAGTTACGGTAGAACCTACGAGCAGTACTTC.

Of note for this clonotype: A much larger clone sits a single nucleotide away, making a read error possible. This chain uses TRBV2 with TRBJ1-1, with unresolved D. CDR1 is SNHLY, CDR2 FYNNEI, per germline. This CDR3 is 14 amino acids long. Trimming pared 6 bases from V and 1 base from J, leaving 12 bases between. CDR3 in amino acids: CASSTDPWNTEAFF. The CDR3 DNA follows: TGTGCCAGCAGCACGGACCCTTGGAACACTGAAGCTTTCTTT.

This clonotype appeared a few times. The chain carries TRBV28 and TRBJ2-1; TRBD2 agrees at 7 bases. After removal of 2 bases from V and 5 bases from J, the junction contained 6 bases not matched to a gene. This CDR3 region has 15 residues. Germline V lookup: CDR1 MDHEN, CDR2 SYDVKM. Here the CDR3 DNA reads TGTGCCAGCAGTTTAACCCAACTAGCGAACAATGAGCAGTTCTTC. Its protein is CASSLTQLANNEQFF. The full variable domain, completed using reference TRBV28 and TRBJ2-1, is DVKVTQSSRYLVKRTGEKVFLECVQDMDHENMFWYRQDPGLGLRLIYFSYDVKMKEKGDIPEGYSVSREKKERFSLILESASTNQTSMYLCASSLTQLANNEQFFGPGTRLTVL.

The chain combines TRBV19 with TRBJ2-3; a possible D gene is TRBD1 (6 bases). The ends were cut back, 5 bases at V and 1 base at J, with 22 bases in the middle. The CDR3 has 18 residues. The germline V gene has CDR1 LNHDA and CDR2 SQIVND (reference sequence). CDR3 nucleotides: TGTGCCAGTAGTTCGTCCCGGTGGACAGCCTTCGGCACAGATACGCAGTATTTT. Residues: CASSSSRWTAFGTDTQYF.